This T cell receptor (beta chain) was profiled in a study of T-cell reconstitution after alpha-beta-depleted transplantation in children. Unique molecular identifiers tagged the TCRbeta library. In TCRdb, the PCR reads were re-called with MiXCR into one record per CDR3 protein. Of about 210,000 distinct CDR3 sequences listed, approximately 15% are singletons. This clonotype was recorded a few times. Its antigen is as yet unknown. Study results and caveats: Recipient T cells and thymic progenitors that survived were the source of the high TCRbeta diversity seen at day 60 in some patients.

This CDR3 has 15 amino acids. V shed 3 bases, J shed 6 bases, and the junction held 7 bases outside the gene matches. The V gene's germline CDR1 is SGHTA and CDR2 FQGNSA. The V gene is TRBV7-2, the J gene TRBJ2-7, with 11 bases aligning to TRBD2. Sequenced material: PBMCs, mostly from graft donor cells, taken 360 days after TCRalphabeta/CD19-depleted stem cell transplant. This clonotype originated in a male patient between 2 and 9 years old who had a stem cell transplant for acute lymphoblastic leukemia, so the T cells may come from the graft donor. CDR3 sequence reads: CASSFHSLAGVEQYF. DNA of the CDR3: TGTGCCAGCAGCTTTCACTCACTAGCGGGAGTCGAGCAGTACTTC.